The entry below gives a single TCR beta chain sequence along with its context. This clone was detected many times. Its antigen remains unidentified. No base qualities exist here, and no much larger clone lies one base off it. This specimen belongs to a study of metastatic and nonmetastatic thyroid tumors (dated by TCRdb to 2018 to 2020). Notes on the research overall: Repertoires were compared across peripheral blood and tumor or nodule tissue samples from malignant and benign thyroid patients.

Results and caveats for the whole study, not just this receptor: TCR beta diversity was reported as significantly higher in malignant tumors than in benign nodules, in both blood and tumor samples.

The CDR3 holds 15 amino acids from the cysteine to the phenylalanine. The only DNA kept is the CDR3, 45 bases in frame from the first base. Germline trimming amounts to 5 bases on V and 1 base on J, with 4 as the count of junction bases outside the gene matches. CDR1 and CDR2 are read off the germline V gene as KGHSH and LQKENI. Library prep was done by PCR. TCRdb lists the instrument as Illumina HiSeq 4000. High-throughput sequencing was used to profile the CDR3 region of the TCR beta-chain in every patient. Under the source paper's analysis protocol: CDR3 differences across clinicopathological groups were used to build a classifier for discriminating distant-metastatic papillary thyroid cancer patients. The Shannon index was used to assess repertoire diversity, and the Morisita-Horn index was used to assess tumor-blood repertoire similarity. The raw public data were reprocessed by TCRdb itself: fastp quality trimming at Q25, MiXCR clonotype calling, in-frame beta chains only. It is TCRdb's table, rather than the study itself, that gives the V and J calls and clone size. The sample records 20,000 to 30,000 clones, roughly 13% of which are singletons. Approximately 4.9% of the sample lies in the top ten.

No treatment had been received by any patient before thyroid surgery. Using T-cell receptor beta sequencing, the researchers looked back retrospectively at clinical samples from patients, gathered between about 2011 and 2019. The clonotype comes from a female donor with papillary thyroid cancer or a benign thyroid nodule (not recorded which). Some clones in this sample may be carry-over from other donors' samples. This receptor chain uses TRBV18 and TRBJ2-2; 7 bases in the junction line up with TRBD2. Input material: blood. The DNA sequence is given as TGTGCCAGCTCATCGTTAGCGGGGAACACCGGGGAGCTGTTTTTT. The encoded protein is CASSSLAGNTGELFF.